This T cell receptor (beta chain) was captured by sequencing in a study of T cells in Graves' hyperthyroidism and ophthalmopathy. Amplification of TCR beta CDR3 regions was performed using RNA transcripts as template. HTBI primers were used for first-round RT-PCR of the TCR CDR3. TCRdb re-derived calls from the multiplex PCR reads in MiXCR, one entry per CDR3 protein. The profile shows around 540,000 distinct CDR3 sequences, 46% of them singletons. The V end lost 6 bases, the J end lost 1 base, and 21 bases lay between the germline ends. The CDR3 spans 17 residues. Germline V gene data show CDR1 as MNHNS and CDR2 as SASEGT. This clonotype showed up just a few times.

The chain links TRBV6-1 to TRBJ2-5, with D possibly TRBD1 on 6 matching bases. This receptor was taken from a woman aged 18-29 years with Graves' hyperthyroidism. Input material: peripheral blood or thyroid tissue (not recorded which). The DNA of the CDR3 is TGTGCCAGCAGCCAGAGGGGGAGTGGCGGAGGCCAAGAGACCCAGTACTTC. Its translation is CASSQRGSGGGQETQYF.